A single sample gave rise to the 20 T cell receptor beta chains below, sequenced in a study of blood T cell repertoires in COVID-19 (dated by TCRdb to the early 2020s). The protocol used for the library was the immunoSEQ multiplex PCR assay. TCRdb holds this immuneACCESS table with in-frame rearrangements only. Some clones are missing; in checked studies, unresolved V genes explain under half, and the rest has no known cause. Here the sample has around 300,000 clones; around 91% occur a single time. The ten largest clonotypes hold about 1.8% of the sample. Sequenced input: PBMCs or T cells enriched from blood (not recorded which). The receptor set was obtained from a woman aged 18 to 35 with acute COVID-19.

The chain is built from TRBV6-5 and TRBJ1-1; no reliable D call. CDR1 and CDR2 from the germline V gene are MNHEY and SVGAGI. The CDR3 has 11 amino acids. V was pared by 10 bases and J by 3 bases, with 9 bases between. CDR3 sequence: CATTGYTEAFF. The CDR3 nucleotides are TGTGCCACCACGGGATACACTGAAGCTTTCTTT.

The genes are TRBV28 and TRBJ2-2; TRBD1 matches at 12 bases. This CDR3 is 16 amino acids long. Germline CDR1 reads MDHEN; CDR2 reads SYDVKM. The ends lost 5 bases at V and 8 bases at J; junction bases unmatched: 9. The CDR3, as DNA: TGTGCCAGCAGTGCGCCCGGGACAGGGGGCTTAGGGGAGCTGTTTTTT. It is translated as CASSAPGTGGLGELFF.

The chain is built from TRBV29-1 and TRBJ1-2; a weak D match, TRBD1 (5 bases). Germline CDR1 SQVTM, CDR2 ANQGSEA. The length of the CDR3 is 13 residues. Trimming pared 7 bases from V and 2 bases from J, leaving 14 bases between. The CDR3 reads CSASGGVNYGYTF. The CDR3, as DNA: TGCAGCGCGAGCGGGGGGGTGAACTATGGCTACACCTTC.

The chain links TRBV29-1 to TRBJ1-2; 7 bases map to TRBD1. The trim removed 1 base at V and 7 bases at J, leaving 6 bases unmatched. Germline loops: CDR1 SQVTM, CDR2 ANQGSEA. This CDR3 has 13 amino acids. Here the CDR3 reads CSVEGGGAGGYTF. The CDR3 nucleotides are TGCAGCGTTGAAGGAGGGGGCGCGGGTGGCTACACCTTC.

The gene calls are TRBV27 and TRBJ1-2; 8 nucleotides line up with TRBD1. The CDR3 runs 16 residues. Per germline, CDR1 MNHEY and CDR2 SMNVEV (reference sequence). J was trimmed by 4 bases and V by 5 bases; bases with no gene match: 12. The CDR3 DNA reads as TGTGCCAGCAGTCCCTTATCTCATACAGGGGGCTATGGCTACACCTTC. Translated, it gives CASSPLSHTGGYGYTF.

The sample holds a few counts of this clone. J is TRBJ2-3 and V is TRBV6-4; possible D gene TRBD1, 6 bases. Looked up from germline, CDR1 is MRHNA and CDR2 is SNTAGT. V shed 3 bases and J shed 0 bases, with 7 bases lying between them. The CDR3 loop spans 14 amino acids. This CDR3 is CASSEGASTDTQYF. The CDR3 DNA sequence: TGTGCCAGCAGTGAGGGGGCTAGCACAGATACGCAGTATTTT.

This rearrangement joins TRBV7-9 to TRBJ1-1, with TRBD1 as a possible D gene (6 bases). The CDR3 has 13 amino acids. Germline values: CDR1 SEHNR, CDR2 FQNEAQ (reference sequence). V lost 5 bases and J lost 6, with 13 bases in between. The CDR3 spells CASSLEGVAEAFF. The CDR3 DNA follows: TGTGCCAGCAGCCTAGAGGGGGTGGCTGAAGCTTTCTTT.

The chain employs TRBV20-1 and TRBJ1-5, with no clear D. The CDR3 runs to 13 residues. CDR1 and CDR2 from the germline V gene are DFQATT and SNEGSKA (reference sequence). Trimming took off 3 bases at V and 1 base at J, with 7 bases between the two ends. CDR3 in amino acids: CSASGRSNQPQHF. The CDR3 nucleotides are TGCAGTGCTAGTGGCAGGAGCAATCAGCCCCAGCATTTT.

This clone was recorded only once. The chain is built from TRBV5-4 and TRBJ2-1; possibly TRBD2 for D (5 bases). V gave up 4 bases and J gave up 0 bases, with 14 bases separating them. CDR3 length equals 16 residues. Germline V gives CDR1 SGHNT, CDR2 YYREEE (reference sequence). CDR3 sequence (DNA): TGTGCCAGCAGCCCCCTAGCACCGAGCTCCTACAATGAGCAGTTCTTC. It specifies CASSPLAPSSYNEQFF.

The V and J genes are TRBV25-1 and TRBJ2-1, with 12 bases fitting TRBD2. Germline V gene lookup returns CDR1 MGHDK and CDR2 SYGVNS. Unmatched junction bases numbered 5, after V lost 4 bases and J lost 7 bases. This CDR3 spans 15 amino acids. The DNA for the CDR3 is TGTGCCAGCAGTGCACTAGCGGGAGGTTTAAATGAGCAGTTCTTC. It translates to CASSALAGGLNEQFF.

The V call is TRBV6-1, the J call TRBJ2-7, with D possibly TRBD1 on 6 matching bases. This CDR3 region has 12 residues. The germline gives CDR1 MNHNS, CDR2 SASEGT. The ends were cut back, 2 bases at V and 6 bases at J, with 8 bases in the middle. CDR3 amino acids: CASSESGAEQYF. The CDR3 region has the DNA TGTGCCAGCAGTGAATCAGGGGCCGAGCAGTACTTC.

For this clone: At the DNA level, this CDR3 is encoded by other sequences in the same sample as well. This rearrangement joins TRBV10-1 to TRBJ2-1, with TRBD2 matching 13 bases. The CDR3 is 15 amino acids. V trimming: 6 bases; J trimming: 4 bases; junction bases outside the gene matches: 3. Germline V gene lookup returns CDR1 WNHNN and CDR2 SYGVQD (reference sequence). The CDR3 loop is CASSEGLAGYNEQFF. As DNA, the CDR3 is TGCGCCAGCAGCGAGGGACTAGCGGGGTACAATGAGCAGTTCTTC.

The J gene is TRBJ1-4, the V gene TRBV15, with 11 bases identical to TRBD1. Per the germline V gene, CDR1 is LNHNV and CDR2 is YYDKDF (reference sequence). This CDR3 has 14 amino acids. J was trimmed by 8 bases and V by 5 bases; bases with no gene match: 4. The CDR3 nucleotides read TGTGCCACCAGCCGGGACAGGGGGATAGAAAAACTGTTTTTT. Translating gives CATSRDRGIEKLFF.

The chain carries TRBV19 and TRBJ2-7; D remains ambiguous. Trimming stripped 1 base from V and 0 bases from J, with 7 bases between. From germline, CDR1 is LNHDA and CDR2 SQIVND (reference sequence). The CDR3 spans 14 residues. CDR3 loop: CASSIGSVSYEQYF. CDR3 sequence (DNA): TGTGCCAGTAGTATAGGGAGTGTCTCCTACGAGCAGTACTTC.

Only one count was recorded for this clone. DNA of the CDR3: TGCAGCGTCGCTAGCTTGGGGGGAAACACCATATATTTT. It specifies CSVASLGGNTIYF. The chain couples TRBV29-1 to TRBJ1-3, with no clear D. The germline V gene has CDR1 SQVTM and CDR2 ANQGSEA. Trimming removed 6 bases from V and 4 bases from J, with 13 bases in between. The length of the CDR3 is 13 residues.

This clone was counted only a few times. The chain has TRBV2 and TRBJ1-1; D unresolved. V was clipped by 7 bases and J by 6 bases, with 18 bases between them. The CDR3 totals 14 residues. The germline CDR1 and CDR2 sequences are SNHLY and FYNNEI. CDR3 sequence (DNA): TGTGCCAGCACCCCACGGGAGGGCAGTGCTGAAGCTTTCTTT. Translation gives CASTPREGSAEAFF.

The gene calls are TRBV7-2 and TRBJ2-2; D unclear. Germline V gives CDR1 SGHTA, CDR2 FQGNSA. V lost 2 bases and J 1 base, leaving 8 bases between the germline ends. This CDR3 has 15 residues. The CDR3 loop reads CASSLLALNTGELFF. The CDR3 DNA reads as TGTGCCAGCAGCTTATTGGCTTTGAACACCGGGGAGCTGTTTTTT. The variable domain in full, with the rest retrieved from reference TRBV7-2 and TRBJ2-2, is GAGVSQSPSNKVTEKGKDVELRCDPISGHTALYWYRQSLGQGLEFLIYFQGNSAPDKSGLPSDRFSAERTGGSVSTLTIQRTQQEDSAVYLCASSLLALNTGELFFGEGSRLTVL.

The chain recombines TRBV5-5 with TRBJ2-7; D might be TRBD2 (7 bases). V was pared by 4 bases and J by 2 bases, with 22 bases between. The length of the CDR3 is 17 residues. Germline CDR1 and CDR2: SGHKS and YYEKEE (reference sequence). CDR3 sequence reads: CASSLGEGKGDTYEQYF. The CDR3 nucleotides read TGTGCCAGCAGCCTCGGGGAGGGCAAGGGGGACACCTACGAGCAGTACTTC. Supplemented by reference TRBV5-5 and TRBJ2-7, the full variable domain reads DAGVTQSPTHLIKTRGQQVTLRCSPISGHKSVSWYQQVLGQGPQFIFQYYEKEERGRGNFPDRFSARQFPNYSSELNVNALLLGDSALYLCASSLGEGKGDTYEQYFGPGTRLTVT.

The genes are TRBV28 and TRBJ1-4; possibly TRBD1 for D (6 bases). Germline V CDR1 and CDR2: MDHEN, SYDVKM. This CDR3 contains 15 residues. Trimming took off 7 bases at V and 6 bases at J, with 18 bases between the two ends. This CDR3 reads CASTLRGGHDEKLFF. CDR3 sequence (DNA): TGTGCCAGCACTTTGAGGGGGGGCCATGATGAAAAACTGTTTTTT. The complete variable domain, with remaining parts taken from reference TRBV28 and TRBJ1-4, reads DVKVTQSSRYLVKRTGEKVFLECVQDMDHENMFWYRQDPGLGLRLIYFSYDVKMKEKGDIPEGYSVSREKKERFSLILESASTNQTSMYLCASTLRGGHDEKLFFGSGTQLSVL.

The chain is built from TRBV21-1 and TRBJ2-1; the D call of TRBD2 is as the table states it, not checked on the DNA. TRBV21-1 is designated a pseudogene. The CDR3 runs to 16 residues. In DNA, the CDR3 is TGTGCCAGCAGCAAAGGGTACCGTACTAGCGGAAATGAGCAGTTCTTC. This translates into CASSKGYRTSGNEQFF.